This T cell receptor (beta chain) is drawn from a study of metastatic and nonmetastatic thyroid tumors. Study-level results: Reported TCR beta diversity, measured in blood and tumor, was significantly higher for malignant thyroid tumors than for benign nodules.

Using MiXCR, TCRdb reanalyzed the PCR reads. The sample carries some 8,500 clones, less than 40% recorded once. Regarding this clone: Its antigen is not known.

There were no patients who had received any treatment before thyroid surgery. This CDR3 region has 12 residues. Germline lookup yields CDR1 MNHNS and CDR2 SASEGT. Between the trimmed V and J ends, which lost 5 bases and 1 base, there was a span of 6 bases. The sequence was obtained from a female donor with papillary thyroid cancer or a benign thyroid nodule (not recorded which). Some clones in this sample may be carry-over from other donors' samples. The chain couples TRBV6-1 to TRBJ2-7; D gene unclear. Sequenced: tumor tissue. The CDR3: CASSSESYEQYF. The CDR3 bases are TGTGCCAGCAGTAGCGAATCCTACGAGCAGTACTTC.